The sequence of this T cell receptor beta chain was determined in a study of CD8 T cells in Susac syndrome. RNA in amounts of about 0.5 to 1 ug was reverse transcribed with random hexamers. TCRdb re-called the immunoSEQ multiplex PCR reads through MiXCR, storing one row per CDR3 protein. The data show around 270,000 distinct CDR3 sequences, with approximately 90% seen just once and around 0.2% held by the top ten. The clonotype comes from a human donor with multiple sclerosis. The sample was CD8+ T cells from PBMCs.

CDR3 residues: CASSPNQRGVYEQYF. The CDR3 DNA reads as TGTGCCAGCAGTCCGAATCAGCGGGGGGTCTACGAGCAGTACTTC. This chain joins TRBV6-2 or TRBV6-3 and TRBJ2-7, with 9 bases fitting TRBD2. Germline V gene data show CDR1 as MNHEY and CDR2 as SVGEGT. J gave up 3 bases and V 5 bases, and 8 bases lay outside the gene matches. This CDR3 is built from 15 residues.